This T cell receptor (beta chain) was profiled in a study of blood T cell repertoires in COVID-19. On the study more broadly: The United States, Italy and Spain were the sources of the acute and convalescent COVID-19 samples. In each case, the material was cDNA or gDNA derived from T cells, B-cell-depleted T cells, or PBMCs.

The germline V and J ends were trimmed by 4 bases and 8 bases, with 14 bases remaining between them. This CDR3 spans 14 amino acids. Germline CDR1 and CDR2: MDHEN and SYDVKM. Per the original data handling: How many nucleated cells were present was estimated from reference gene primer amplification. The table came from immunoSEQ multiplex PCR; TCRdb's copy has only in-frame clones and leaves some out. V and J calls plus clone size are reproduced from that table; the DNA served to infer D and trimming. The sample records some 100,000 clones, more than 75% being singletons. This TCR was sampled from a woman older than 75 with active COVID-19. The chain has TRBV28 and TRBJ2-2; D may be TRBD2 (6 bases). The sequenced sample consisted of peripheral blood. CDR3 DNA: TGTGCCAGCAGTTCCTTCGGCGCGGGGGGGGAGCTGTTTTTT. Residues: CASSSFGAGGELFF.